The sequence of this T cell receptor (beta chain) was determined in a study of T cell changes during pregnancy in multiple sclerosis. This CDR3 is 17 amino acids long. V was shortened by 0 bases and J by 8 bases, with 21 bases between the two germline ends. CDR1 SGDLS and CDR2 YYNGEE come from the germline V gene. This table comes from immunoSEQ multiplex PCR, and its TCRdb copy is limited to in-frame clones, with some not included. This sample has tens of thousands of clones, with about nine tenths found just once. This clonotype was obtained from a female donor with multiple sclerosis, enrolled in a pregnancy study. Source: CD8+ T cells from peripheral blood mononuclear cells, taken in the second trimester of pregnancy. The chain is built from TRBV9 and TRBJ2-1; D is unclear. The CDR3: CASSVGDSIGSLDEQFF. The CDR3 DNA reads TGTGCCAGCAGCGTAGGTGATAGCATAGGATCTCTAGATGAGCAGTTCTTC.